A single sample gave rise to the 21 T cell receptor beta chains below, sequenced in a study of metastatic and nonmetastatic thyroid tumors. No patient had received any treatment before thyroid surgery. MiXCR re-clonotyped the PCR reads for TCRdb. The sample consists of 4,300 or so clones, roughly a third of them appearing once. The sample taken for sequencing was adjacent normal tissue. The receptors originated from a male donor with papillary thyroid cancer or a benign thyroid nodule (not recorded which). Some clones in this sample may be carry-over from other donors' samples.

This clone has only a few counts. CDR3 coding DNA: TGTGCCAGCAGACGACAGGGGTCGGATGGCTACACCTTC. Its protein product is CASRRQGSDGYTF. This chain joins TRBV6-1 and TRBJ1-2; 8 bases align to TRBD1. The germline CDR1 and CDR2 sequences are MNHNS and SASEGT. V was clipped by 6 bases and J by 6 bases; unmatched bases: 6. This CDR3 contains 13 residues.

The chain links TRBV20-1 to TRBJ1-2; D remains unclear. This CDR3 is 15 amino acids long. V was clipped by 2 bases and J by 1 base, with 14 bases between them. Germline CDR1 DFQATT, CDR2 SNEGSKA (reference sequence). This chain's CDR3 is CSARPFRGDNYGYTF. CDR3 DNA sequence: TGCAGTGCTAGACCGTTTCGCGGGGATAACTATGGCTACACCTTC.

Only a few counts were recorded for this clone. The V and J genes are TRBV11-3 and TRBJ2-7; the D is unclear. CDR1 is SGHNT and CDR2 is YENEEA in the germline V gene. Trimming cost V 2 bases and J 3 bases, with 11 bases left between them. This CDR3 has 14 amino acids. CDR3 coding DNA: TGTGCCAGCAGCTTATATGACGTGGGCTACGAGCAGTACTTC. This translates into CASSLYDVGYEQYF.

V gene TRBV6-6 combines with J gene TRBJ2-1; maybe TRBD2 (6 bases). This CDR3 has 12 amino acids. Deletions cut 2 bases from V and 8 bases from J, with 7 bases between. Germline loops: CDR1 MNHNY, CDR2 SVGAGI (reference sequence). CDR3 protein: CASSYSGYEQFF. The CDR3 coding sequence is TGTGCCAGCAGTTACAGCGGGTATGAGCAGTTCTTC.

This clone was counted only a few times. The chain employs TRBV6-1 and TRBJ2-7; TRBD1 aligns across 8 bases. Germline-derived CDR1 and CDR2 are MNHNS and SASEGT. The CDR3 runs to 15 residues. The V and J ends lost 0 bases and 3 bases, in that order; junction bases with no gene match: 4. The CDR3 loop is CASSEAGTGYYEQYF. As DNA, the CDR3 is TGTGCCAGCAGTGAAGCCGGGACAGGCTACTACGAGCAGTACTTC.

DNA of the CDR3: TGTGCCAGCAGTCCGCGTGACCCGGGAGGGGTAGATACGCAGTATTTT. The encoded protein is CASSPRDPGGVDTQYF. The chain has TRBV27 and TRBJ2-3; 8 nucleotides match TRBD2. Germline V lookup: CDR1 MNHEY, CDR2 SMNVEV (reference sequence). The CDR3 contains 16 residues. The ends lost 5 bases at V and 5 bases at J; junction bases unmatched: 12.

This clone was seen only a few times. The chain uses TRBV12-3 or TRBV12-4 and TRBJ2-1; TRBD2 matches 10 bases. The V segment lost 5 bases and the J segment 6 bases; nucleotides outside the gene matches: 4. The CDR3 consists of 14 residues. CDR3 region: CASSKRGGVNEQFF. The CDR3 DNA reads TGTGCCAGCAGTAAGCGGGGGGGCGTCAATGAGCAGTTCTTC.

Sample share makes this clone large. The CDR3 region has the DNA TGCGCCAGCAGCTCTAGCCGGAGCTCCTACAATGAGCAGTTCTTC. Amino acids: CASSSSRSSYNEQFF. The rearrangement links TRBV5-1 to TRBJ2-1; a weak D match, TRBD2 (5 bases). Between the trimmed V and J ends, which lost 3 bases and 0 bases, there was a span of 10 bases. There are 15 residues in the CDR3. Germline CDR1 and CDR2: SGHRS and YFSETQ.

The CDR3 reads CASSLVLPGLNYEQFF. CDR3 coding DNA: TGTGCCAGCAGCTTAGTTTTGCCAGGGTTGAATTATGAGCAGTTCTTC. The chain uses TRBV11-2 and TRBJ2-1, with TRBD1 as a possible D gene (5 bases). Trimming left V 1 base short and J 8 bases short, with 18 bases between. Germline V lookup: CDR1 SGHAT, CDR2 FQNNGV. This CDR3 has 16 amino acids.

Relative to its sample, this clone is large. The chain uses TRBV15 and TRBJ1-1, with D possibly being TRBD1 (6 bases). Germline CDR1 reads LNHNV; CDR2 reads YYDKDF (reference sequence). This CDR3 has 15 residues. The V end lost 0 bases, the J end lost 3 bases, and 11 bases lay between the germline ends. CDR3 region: CATSRDGGRDTEAFF. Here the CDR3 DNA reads TGTGCCACCAGCAGAGATGGGGGGCGGGACACTGAAGCTTTCTTT.

The CDR3 DNA sequence: TGTGCCAGCAGCTCCCGGGACGGAAATAATGAAAAACTGTTTTTT. It specifies CASSSRDGNNEKLFF. The rearrangement uses TRBV5-6 and TRBJ1-4, with a tentative D call TRBD1 (5 bases). CDR1 and CDR2 from the germline V gene are SGHDT and YYEEEE. The length of the CDR3 is 15 residues. Trimming shortened V by 3 bases and J by 4 bases, and 13 bases separated the two germline ends.

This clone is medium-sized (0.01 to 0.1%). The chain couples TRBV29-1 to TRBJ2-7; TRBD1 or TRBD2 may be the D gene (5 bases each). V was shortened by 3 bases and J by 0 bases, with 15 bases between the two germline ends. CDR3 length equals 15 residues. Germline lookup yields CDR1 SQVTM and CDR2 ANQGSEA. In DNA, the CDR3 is TGCAGCGTTGAGTTTTCGGGGCAGGGCTCCTACGAGCAGTACTTC. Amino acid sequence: CSVEFSGQGSYEQYF.

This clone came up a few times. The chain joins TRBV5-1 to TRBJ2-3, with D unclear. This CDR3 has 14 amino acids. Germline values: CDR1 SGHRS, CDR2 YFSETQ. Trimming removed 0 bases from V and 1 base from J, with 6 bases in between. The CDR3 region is CASSLGRRTDTQYF. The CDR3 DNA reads TGCGCCAGCAGCTTGGGGCGGCGCACAGATACGCAGTATTTT.

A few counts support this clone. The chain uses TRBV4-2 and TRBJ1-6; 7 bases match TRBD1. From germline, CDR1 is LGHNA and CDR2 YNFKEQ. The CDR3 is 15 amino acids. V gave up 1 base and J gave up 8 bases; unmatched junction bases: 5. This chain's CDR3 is CASSQGQGRYSPLHF. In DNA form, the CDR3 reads TGTGCCAGCAGCCAAGGACAGGGCCGTTATTCACCCCTCCACTTT.

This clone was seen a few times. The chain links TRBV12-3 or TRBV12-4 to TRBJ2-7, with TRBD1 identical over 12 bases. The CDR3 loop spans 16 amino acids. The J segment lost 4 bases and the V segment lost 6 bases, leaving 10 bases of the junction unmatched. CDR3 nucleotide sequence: TGTGCCAGCAGACCCTGGGGACAGGGGGCGCGGTACGAGCAGTACTTC. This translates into CASRPWGQGARYEQYF.

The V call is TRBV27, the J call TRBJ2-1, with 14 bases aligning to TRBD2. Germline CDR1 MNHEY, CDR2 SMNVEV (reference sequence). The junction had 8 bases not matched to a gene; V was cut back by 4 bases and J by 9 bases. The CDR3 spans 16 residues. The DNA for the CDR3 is TGTGCCAGCAGTTCCGGACTAGCGGGGGGTGCCGTTGAGCAGTTCTTC. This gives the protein CASSSGLAGGAVEQFF.

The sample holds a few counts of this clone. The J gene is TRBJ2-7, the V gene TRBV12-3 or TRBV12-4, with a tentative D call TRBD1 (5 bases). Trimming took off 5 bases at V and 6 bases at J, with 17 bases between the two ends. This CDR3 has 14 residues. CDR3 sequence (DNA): TGTGCCAGCAGTCCCGGCTCTCCAAGGGGCGAGCAGTACTTC. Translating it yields CASSPGSPRGEQYF.

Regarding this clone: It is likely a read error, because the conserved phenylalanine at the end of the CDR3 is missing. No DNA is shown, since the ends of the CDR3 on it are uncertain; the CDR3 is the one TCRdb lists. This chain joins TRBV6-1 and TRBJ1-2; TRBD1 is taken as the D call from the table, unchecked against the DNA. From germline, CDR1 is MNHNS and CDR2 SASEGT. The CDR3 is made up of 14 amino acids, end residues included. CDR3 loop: CASSASGTGYGYNL.

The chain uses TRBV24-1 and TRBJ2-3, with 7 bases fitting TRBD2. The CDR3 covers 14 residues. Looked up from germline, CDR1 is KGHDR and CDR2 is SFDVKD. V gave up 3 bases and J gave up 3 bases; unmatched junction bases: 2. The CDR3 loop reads CATSDRGVTDTQYF. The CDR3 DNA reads TGTGCCACCAGTGATCGGGGGGTAACAGATACGCAGTATTTT.

Written as DNA, the CDR3 is TGTGCCAGCAGCTACCGGCTGACTAGCGGGAGTATTAATGAGCAGTTCTTC. This encodes CASSYRLTSGSINEQFF. V is TRBV5-4 and J is TRBJ2-1; 12 positions agree with TRBD2. Germline loops: CDR1 SGHNT, CDR2 YYREEE (reference sequence). This CDR3 comprises 17 residues. J lost 7 bases, V lost 3 bases, and 11 bases had no gene match.

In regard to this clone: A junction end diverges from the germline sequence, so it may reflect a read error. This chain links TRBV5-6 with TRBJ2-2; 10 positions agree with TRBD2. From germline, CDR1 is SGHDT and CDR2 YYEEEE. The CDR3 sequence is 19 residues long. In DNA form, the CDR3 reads TGTGCCAGCAGCTCTACATTGCGCCCGGGACTAGCGTCCACCGGGGGGCTGTTTTTT. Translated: CASSSTLRPGLASTGGLFF.